This T cell receptor beta chain derives from a study of cytomegalovirus exposure and HLA in healthy donors. Background on the study: Assignment to the Caucasian-associated ancestry cluster applied to approximately 79% of the approximately 400 genotyped donors.

Both 60 Vbeta primers and 13 Jbeta primers went into the PCR. The data were produced by immunoSEQ multiplex PCR, yet TCRdb's version contains in-frame clones alone and is incomplete. The table includes about 150,000 clones, just under 75% detected once. V lost 2 bases and J lost 4, with 17 bases in between. The CDR3 contains 16 residues. This TCR came from a woman in her late teens or twenties in good health and CMV-seronegative. Sequencing was performed on PBMCs. The chain carries TRBV23-1 and TRBJ1-2; no reliable D call. TRBV23-1 is an ORF, and what it does is uncertain. The CDR3: CASSQELTPTGYGYTF. The DNA of the CDR3 is TGCGCCAGCAGTCAAGAACTAACCCCGACGGGCTATGGCTACACCTTC.